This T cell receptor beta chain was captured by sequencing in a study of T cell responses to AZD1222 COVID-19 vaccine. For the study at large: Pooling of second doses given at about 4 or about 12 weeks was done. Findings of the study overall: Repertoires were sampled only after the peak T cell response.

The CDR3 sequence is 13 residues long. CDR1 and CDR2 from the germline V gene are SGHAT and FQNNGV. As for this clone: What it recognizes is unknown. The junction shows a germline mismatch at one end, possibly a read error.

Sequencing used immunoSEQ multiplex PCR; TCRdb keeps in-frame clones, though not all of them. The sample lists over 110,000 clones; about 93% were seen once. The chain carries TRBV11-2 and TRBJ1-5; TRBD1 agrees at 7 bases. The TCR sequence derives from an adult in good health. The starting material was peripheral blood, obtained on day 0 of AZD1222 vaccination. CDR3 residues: CASSPDLGQPQHF. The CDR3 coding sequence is TGTGCCAGCAGCCCGGATTTGGGACAGCCTCAGCATTTT.